The 11 T cell receptor beta chains presented below share a single source sample, sequenced in a study of blood T cell repertoires in COVID-19. TCRdb's copy holds only in-frame clones and misses some; the assay was immunoSEQ multiplex PCR. The sample lists 320,000 or so clones; approximately 88% were seen once. The sequenced sample consisted of PBMCs or T cells enriched from blood (not recorded which). The origin of the receptors is a man in his sixties who had recovered from COVID-19.

There are a few counts of this clone. The V call is TRBV7-2, the J call TRBJ2-1; D is undetermined. V was pared by 4 bases and J by 4 bases, with 8 bases between. The CDR3 contains 13 residues. CDR1 is SGHTA and CDR2 is FQGNSA in the germline V gene. This CDR3 is CASSSPNYNEQFF. CDR3 sequence (DNA): TGTGCCAGCAGCTCCCCTAATTACAATGAGCAGTTCTTC.

The chain is built from TRBV5-1 and TRBJ1-6, with 7 bases identical to TRBD1. The V gene end was trimmed by 0 bases and the J gene end by 7 bases; junction bases not matched to a gene: 4. The CDR3 consists of 15 residues. Looked up from germline, CDR1 is SGHRS and CDR2 is YFSETQ. The CDR3 DNA is TGCGCCAGCAGCTTGGGTAGCAGGGGGAATTCACCCCTCCACTTT. Translating it yields CASSLGSRGNSPLHF.

The CDR3 loop reads CATSDRATSGKNIQYF. The CDR3 region has the DNA TGTGCCACCAGTGACCGCGCGACTAGCGGTAAAAACATTCAGTACTTC. The rearrangement uses TRBV24-1 and TRBJ2-4; 9 nucleotides agree with TRBD2. Germline lookup yields CDR1 KGHDR and CDR2 SFDVKD. The CDR3 runs to 16 residues. V dropped 4 bases and J dropped 4; count of bases not matched to a gene: 7.

V usage is TRBV28 and J usage is TRBJ2-1; perhaps TRBD2 as D (7 bases). V dropped 8 bases and J dropped 6 bases, with 23 bases sitting between them. Germline V lookup: CDR1 MDHEN, CDR2 SYDVKM. The CDR3 runs 16 residues. CDR3 DNA: TGTGCCAGCCAATCACCGGGGGGCCGGAGGGGCAATGAGCAGTTCTTC. Translated, it gives CASQSPGGRRGNEQFF.

The chain joins TRBV19 to TRBJ1-5; 7 bases are a match to TRBD1. The CDR3 contains 17 residues. Per germline, CDR1 LNHDA and CDR2 SQIVND (reference sequence). J lost 2 bases, V lost 5 bases, and 12 bases had no gene match. The CDR3 nucleotides are TGTGCCAGTAGTTCCGGGACAGTCAACCGGGGCAATCAGCCCCAGCATTTT. Protein: CASSSGTVNRGNQPQHF.

The chain combines TRBV25-1 with TRBJ1-2; TRBD1 agrees at 9 bases. From germline, CDR1 is MGHDK and CDR2 SYGVNS. There are 14 residues in the CDR3. The V and J ends lost 6 bases and 7 bases, in that order; junction bases with no gene match: 9. The DNA for the CDR3 is TGTGCCAGCAGGGAACAGGGGGCGGCCTCTGGCTACACCTTC. Its translation is CASREQGAASGYTF.

V is TRBV10-3 and J is TRBJ2-7; D uncertain. The CDR3 sequence is 13 residues long. V was shortened by 7 bases and J by 4 bases, with 14 bases between the two germline ends. Looked up from germline, CDR1 is ENHRY and CDR2 is SYGVKD. CDR3 sequence reads: CAITRDTQYEQYF. The CDR3 DNA reads TGTGCCATCACGCGAGACACCCAGTACGAGCAGTACTTC.

This chain links TRBV5-1 with TRBJ2-7; 7 positions agree with TRBD1. Losses at the gene ends were 4 bases for V and 2 bases for J; bases not matched to a gene: 6. This CDR3 has 14 amino acids. The germline V gene has CDR1 SGHRS and CDR2 YFSETQ. CDR3 sequence (DNA): TGCGCCAGCAGCCCGACAGGGCCGACCTACGAGCAGTACTTC. Protein: CASSPTGPTYEQYF. Full variable domain (rest looked up from reference TRBV5-1 and TRBJ2-7): KAGVTQTPRYLIKTRGQQVTLSCSPISGHRSVSWYQQTPGQGLQFLFEYFSETQRNKGNFPGRFSGRQFSNSRSEMNVSTLELGDSALYLCASSPTGPTYEQYFGPGTRLTVT.

The chain combines TRBV7-2 with TRBJ2-3; TRBD2 aligns across 7 bases. J lost 7 bases, V lost 5 bases, and 15 bases had no gene match. The CDR3 has 16 amino acids. Per the germline V gene, CDR1 is SGHTA and CDR2 is FQGNSA. CDR3 coding DNA: TGTGCCAGCAGCCGTAGCGGGTCGAGCGGGCAGAATACGCAGTATTTT. Residues: CASSRSGSSGQNTQYF.

This clone was observed once. Other nucleotide sequences from this sample produce the same CDR3. The chain joins TRBV7-2 to TRBJ2-7; TRBD1 agrees at 7 bases. V dropped 4 bases and J dropped 3; count of bases not matched to a gene: 6. The CDR3 loop spans 14 amino acids. Germline loops: CDR1 SGHTA, CDR2 FQGNSA. CDR3 protein: CASSSPGQLYEQYF. DNA of the CDR3: TGTGCCAGCAGCTCCCCGGGACAGCTCTACGAGCAGTACTTC. The full variable domain, in which reference TRBV7-2 and TRBJ2-7 provide the parts outside the CDR3, is GAGVSQSPSNKVTEKGKDVELRCDPISGHTALYWYRQSLGQGLEFLIYFQGNSAPDKSGLPSDRFSAERTGGSVSTLTIQRTQQEDSAVYLCASSSPGQLYEQYFGPGTRLTVT.

The gene calls are TRBV29-1 and TRBJ2-3, with 8 nucleotides matching TRBD1. The CDR3 has 15 residues. Germline CDR1 is SQVTM and CDR2 is ANQGSEA. Losses at the gene ends were 5 bases for V and 0 bases for J; bases not matched to a gene: 7. In DNA, the CDR3 is TGCAGCGTTACAGGGGGGCAAAAGAGCACAGATACGCAGTATTTT. This translates into CSVTGGQKSTDTQYF.